This is a list of T cell receptor beta chains from one sample in a study of blood T cells in healthy people across ages. TCRdb used MiXCR to reprocess the 5' RACE reads, holding one entry per CDR3 protein. In the table there are 650,000 to 800,000 distinct CDR3 sequences, 44% of which are singletons. Material for sequencing was blood. The receptor source for this set is a man between 60 and 75 years old in good health. Each CDR3 is given with its conserved first and last residue. D genes are given only for firm matches. The listing skips clone size in some rows; elsewhere it reads once, few, many or a size class.

j_call clone_size v_call d_call cdr3_nt cdr3_aa
TRBJ2-5 - TRBV12-3/TRBV12-4 TRBD2 TGTGCCAGCAGTTCCCTAGCGGGGGTGGGGACCCAGTACTTC CASSSLAGVGTQYF
TRBJ2-7 - TRBV10-2 - TGCGCCAGCAGTTCCCGCAATCCGTCCTACGAGCAGTACTTC CASSSRNPSYEQYF
TRBJ2-6 - TRBV5-6 - TGTGCCAGCAGCAGTGGGACGGATAGCTCTGGGGCCAACGTCCTGACTTTC CASSSGTDSSGANVLTF
TRBJ1-2 few TRBV7-2 - TGTGCCAGCAGCGGAGGGGGGACCTATGGCTACACCTTC CASSGGGTYGYTF
TRBJ2-2 - TRBV7-3 - TGTGCCAGCAGCTTAAATACAGGGTATTACACCGGGGAGCTGTTTTTT CASSLNTGYYTGELFF
TRBJ1-6 - TRBV20-1 TRBD1 TGCAGTGCCAAGGGACAGATCAATTCACCCCTCCACTTT CSAKGQINSPLHF
TRBJ2-4 many TRBV29-1 - TGCAGCGTCCGGGACTTTGGAGCCAAAAACATTCAGTACTTC CSVRDFGAKNIQYF
TRBJ2-3 - TRBV2 TRBD1 TGTGCCAGCAGGGAAGACAGGGGCCCGCAGTATTTT CASREDRGPQYF
TRBJ1-5 - TRBV19 - TGTGCCAGTAGTATCGAAAGGGGCAATCAGCCCCAGCATTTT CASSIERGNQPQHF
TRBJ2-5 - TRBV28 TRBD2 TGTGCCAGCAGTTTGGGGGGGGGAGAAGAGACCCAGTACTTC CASSLGGGEETQYF
TRBJ2-5 - TRBV20-1 - TGCAGTGCTAGGATTGGGGGGAGTTGGGAGACCCAGTACTTC CSARIGGSWETQYF
TRBJ2-4 - TRBV20-1 TRBD1 TGCAGTGCTAGAGATCCGGACAGGGTAGGAAACATTCAGTACTTC CSARDPDRVGNIQYF
TRBJ2-3 - TRBV4-3 TRBD1 TGCGCCAGCAGCTACAATTACAGGGGGAGAGGCACAGATACGCAGTATTTT CASSYNYRGRGTDTQYF
TRBJ2-7 - TRBV28 TRBD2 TGTGCCAGCAGTTCTAGCGGGGGGGGAGACTCCTACGAGCAGTGCTTC CASSSSGGGDSYEQCF
TRBJ2-3 - TRBV10-2 - TGCGCCAGCAGTGAGTCGCTCTTACGAGCGCAGTATTTT CASSESLLRAQYF
TRBJ2-7 once TRBV29-1 - TGCAGCGTTCGTGCGGGGGCGGACGAGCAGTACTTC CSVRAGADEQYF
TRBJ2-3 - TRBV11-3 TRBD2 TGTGCCAGCAGCTTGACTAGCGGGGGGATCACAGATACGCAGTATTTT CASSLTSGGITDTQYF
TRBJ2-7 few TRBV4-3 - TGCGCCAGCAGCCAAGATCAAGCGGGTCCCTACGAGCAGTACTTC CASSQDQAGPYEQYF
TRBJ1-5 - TRBV20-1 TRBD1 TGCAGTGCTAGAGATCCCATATCAGGGGGACATCAGCCCCAGCATTTT CSARDPISGGHQPQHF
TRBJ2-6 few TRBV20-1 - TGCAGTGCTAGGGAGGTCTCTTCTGGGGCCAACGTCCTGACTTTC CSAREVSSGANVLTF
TRBJ2-5 many TRBV7-6 - TGTGCCAGCAGCTCCAGACTCAGGGATAAGACCCAGTACTTC CASSSRLRDKTQYF
TRBJ2-6 few TRBV20-1 - TGCAGTGCTAGAACTTGGACCGGGACGGCAAATTCTGGGGCCAACGTCCTGACTTTC CSARTWTGTANSGANVLTF
TRBJ1-4 - TRBV28 - TGTGCCAGCAGTTTGGGGGATGATGGTAATGAAAAACTGTTTTTT CASSLGDDGNEKLFF
TRBJ1-2 once TRBV6-5 - TGTGCCAGCAGCCCGGGCAGGGGTTACTACGGCTACACCTTC CASSPGRGYYGYTF
TRBJ2-3 few TRBV3-1 - TGTGCCAGCAGCCAAGATGCGCAGACAGATACGCAGTATTTT CASSQDAQTDTQYF
TRBJ2-2 - TRBV2 - TGTGCCAGCAGTGGGGTGCTGGGGAACACCGGGGAGCTGTTTTTT CASSGVLGNTGELFF
TRBJ2-7 many TRBV12-5 TRBD1 TGTGCTAGTGGTTTCGTCCGGGACAGGGGCTACGAGCAGTACTTC CASGFVRDRGYEQYF
TRBJ1-1 - TRBV6-1 TRBD1 TGTGCCAGCAGTGCGCCGACAGGGGCTGCGAGTGAAGCTTTCTTT CASSAPTGAASEAFF
TRBJ2-3 - TRBV2 - TGTGCCAGCAGTGAAAACGATCTCCTCACAGATACGCAGTATTTT CASSENDLLTDTQYF
TRBJ2-1 - TRBV20-1 TRBD2 TGCAGTGCTCTCGACGGTGGGAGGGGCGATGAGCAGTTCTTC CSALDGGRGDEQFF
TRBJ2-7 - TRBV6-1 - TGTGCCAGCAGTGGTTTCGCAACGTCCACCTACGAGCAGTACTTC CASSGFATSTYEQYF
TRBJ2-7 - TRBV11-3 - TGTGCCAGCAGCTCCCCCCCCGAAATGTCCTACGAGCAGTACTTC CASSSPPEMSYEQYF
TRBJ2-7 - TRBV9 TRBD1 TGTGCCAGCAGCGTGTCAGGGGGTTCCCCCTACGAGCAGTACTTC CASSVSGGSPYEQYF
TRBJ1-1 - TRBV29-1 - TGCAGCGTTGCCCAGGGCCACACTGAAGCTTTCTTT CSVAQGHTEAFF
TRBJ2-5 once TRBV20-1 - TGCAGTGCTAGAGGGAAGTCCCAAGAGACCCGGTACTTC CSARGKSQETRYF
TRBJ2-1 - TRBV18 TRBD1 TGTGCCAGCTCAACACTCGGACAGGAAGAGCAGTTCTTC CASSTLGQEEQFF
TRBJ2-3 - TRBV5-1 TRBD2 TGCGCCAGCAGCTTGGGACTAGCAGGCTCGGGTACGCAGTATTTT CASSLGLAGSGTQYF
TRBJ2-7 - TRBV4-3 - TGCGCCAGCAGCCAAGGGCAGACAGTTAACTACGAGCAGTACTTC CASSQGQTVNYEQYF
TRBJ1-6 - TRBV7-9 - TGTGCCAGCAGCTTAGTACAGACCAATTCACCCCTCCACTTT CASSLVQTNSPLHF
TRBJ2-5 - TRBV10-3 TRBD2 TGTGCCATCTCCGGACTAGCGGGGGGCGTAGAGCAGTACTTC CAISGLAGGVEQYF
TRBJ1-6 - TRBV3-1 TRBD1 TGTGCCAGCAGCCACCCACAGGGGGCCCACGGATCACCCCTCCACTTT CASSHPQGAHGSPLHF
TRBJ1-4 - TRBV5-5 - TGTGCCAGCAGCCGACAGGAGAGGTATAATGAAAAACTGTTTTTT CASSRQERYNEKLFF
TRBJ2-7 many TRBV6-5 TRBD1 TGTGCCAGCAGTTACGGGGACAGGCCCTACGAGCAGTACTTC CASSYGDRPYEQYF
TRBJ2-1 few TRBV7-9 - TGTGCCAGCAGCTTAGGGTATGCGATGGGTAGGAAGCAGTTCTTC CASSLGYAMGRKQFF
TRBJ2-7 once TRBV7-9 - TGTGCCAGCAGCTCGAACAGGGTCGGGCCAACCTACGAGCAGTACTTC CASSSNRVGPTYEQYF
TRBJ1-4 - TRBV6-2/TRBV6-3 - TGTGCCAGCAGTGGTGGCGAAAAACTGTTTTTT CASSGGEKLFF
TRBJ1-2 - TRBV20-1 TRBD1 TGCAGTGCTAGTCGCCCGCCGGCAGGGGGGAACTATGGCTACACCTTC CSASRPPAGGNYGYTF
TRBJ2-1 few TRBV7-9 - TGTGCTATTACCGACGGACGGGGGGCTAGCGGAGCCTACAATGAGCAGTTCTTC CAITDGRGASGAYNEQFF
TRBJ1-1 - TRBV20-1 - TGCAGTGCTAGCGGGGGTCCCCGTGGGTCTGAAGCTTTCTTT CSASGGPRGSEAFF
TRBJ1-6 - TRBV6-5 - TGTGCCAGCAGTCCCCGCGGTTTCTATAATTCACCCCTCCACTTT CASSPRGFYNSPLHF
TRBJ1-4 - TRBV5-1 - TGCGCCAGCAGCCCTCACTGGACAGCCGCAACTAATGAAAAACTGTTTTTT CASSPHWTAATNEKLFF
TRBJ2-5 many TRBV5-5 - TGTGCCAGCAGCTTGGACGGCAGTCCTCAAGAGACCCAGTACTTC CASSLDGSPQETQYF
TRBJ2-7 - TRBV4-3 - TGCGCCAGCAGCCAAGATCCCCGAGAGGGCACCTACGAGCAGTACTTC CASSQDPREGTYEQYF
TRBJ2-7 - TRBV6-2/TRBV6-3 - TGTGCCAGCAGATCAGACTTGTACTACAATGAGCAGTACTTC CASRSDLYYNEQYF
TRBJ2-1 - TRBV19 TRBD2 TGTGCCAGTAGTATAGGAGCGGGGGGATACAATGAGCAGTTCTTC CASSIGAGGYNEQFF
TRBJ1-5 - TRBV18 TRBD1 TGTGCCAGCTCTCCAGGGACAGGGATTGGTCAGCCCCAGCATTTT CASSPGTGIGQPQHF